Reported below is one T cell receptor (beta chain). This entry is derived from a study of blood T cell repertoires in COVID-19. Study summary: Sites across the United States, Italy and Spain contributed samples from acute and convalescent COVID-19. The analysed material was cDNA or gDNA that came from T cells, B-cell-depleted T cells, or PBMCs.

This CDR3 is 15 amino acids long. Losses at the gene ends were 3 bases for V and 3 bases for J; bases not matched to a gene: 4. In germline, CDR1 is SGHRS, CDR2 YFSETQ. Authors' methods: Quantification of nucleated cells was approximated via reference gene primer amplification. The method was immunoSEQ multiplex PCR; TCRdb's version includes in-frame clones alone and lacks a portion of them. The V and J calls and clone size were taken over from that table, and D and trimming were inferred from the DNA. The sample includes about 160,000 clones, around 84% of them seen just once. V gene TRBV5-1 combines with J gene TRBJ2-7; TRBD1 aligns across 12 bases. The receptor's source is a woman aged 45-59 years who had recovered from COVID-19. The material sequenced was PBMCs or T cells enriched from blood (not recorded which). CDR3 in amino acids: CASSSRDRGLYEQYF. The CDR3 DNA is TGCGCCAGCAGCTCACGGGACAGGGGGCTCTACGAGCAGTACTTC.